Shown below are 19 T cell receptor beta chains from a single sample sequenced in a study of cytomegalovirus exposure and HLA in healthy donors. Primers: 60 Vbeta forward and 13 Jbeta reverse. Only in-frame clones appear in the TCRdb table, and some are missing; sequencing was by immunoSEQ multiplex PCR. The sample lists fewer than 150,000 clones, approximately 78% seen once, with 6.2% in the top ten. Sequencing input: PBMCs. These receptors were obtained from a woman in her thirties or forties in good health and CMV-seropositive.

The chain combines TRBV2 with TRBJ2-2, with D hard to call. Germline V gene lookup returns CDR1 SNHLY and CDR2 FYNNEI. V lost 4 bases, J lost 4 bases, and 10 bases lay in between. The CDR3 is 14 residues long. CDR3 residues: CASSASYSTGELFF. The DNA for the CDR3 is TGTGCCAGCAGTGCCTCCTACTCCACCGGGGAGCTGTTTTTT.

This sequence joins TRBV29-1 and TRBJ1-2; TRBD1 matches at 10 bases. Germline values: CDR1 SQVTM, CDR2 ANQGSEA. The CDR3 consists of 12 residues. V trimming: 7 bases; J trimming: 6 bases; junction bases outside the gene matches: 5. The CDR3 region has the DNA TGCAGCGGTACCGGGACAGGGGATGGCTACACCTTC. Its protein is CSGTGTGDGYTF.

This clone was seen only a few times. CDR3 loop: CSVGPTSDEQYF. The DNA for the CDR3 is TGCAGCGTGGGACCGACTAGTGACGAGCAGTACTTC. This chain connects TRBV29-1 to TRBJ2-7; tentative D call: TRBD2 (6 bases). The V and J ends lost 6 bases and 5 bases respectively, with 14 bases between them. This CDR3 contains 12 residues. From germline, CDR1 is SQVTM and CDR2 ANQGSEA.

This clone was counted between two and nine times. The J gene is TRBJ2-1, the V gene TRBV4-1; 7 bases are shared with TRBD2. Trimming cost V 5 bases and J 5 bases; bases outside gene matches: 15. Germline lookup yields CDR1 MGHRA and CDR2 YSYEKL. This CDR3 has 17 amino acids. CDR3 region: CASSYRRESGTDNEQFF. CDR3 coding DNA: TGCGCCAGCAGCTACCGGAGGGAGAGCGGGACTGACAATGAGCAGTTCTTC.

This sequence joins TRBV9 and TRBJ2-1; D is perhaps TRBD1 (5 bases). Trimming cost V 2 bases and J 8 bases, with 14 bases left between them. The CDR3 runs to 14 residues. Germline V CDR1 and CDR2: SGDLS, YYNGEE. Here the CDR3 DNA reads TGTGCCAGCAGCGTCTTAGGGGTTACCGATGAGCAGTTCTTC. This codes for CASSVLGVTDEQFF.

The chain combines TRBV28 with TRBJ2-7; 7 bases align to TRBD2. Per the germline V gene, CDR1 is MDHEN and CDR2 is SYDVKM. V dropped 6 bases and J dropped 2; count of bases not matched to a gene: 4. The CDR3 sequence is 13 residues long. CDR3 nucleotides: TGTGCCAGCAGCTGGGGGGGGGCCTACGAGCAGTACTTC. Translating gives CASSWGGAYEQYF.

The CDR3 sequence: CASSLGSGSSYNEQFF. Written as DNA, the CDR3 is TGTGCCAGCAGTTTAGGGAGCGGGAGCTCCTACAATGAGCAGTTCTTC. The genes are TRBV27 and TRBJ2-1; 8 bases map to TRBD2. With V trimmed by 2 bases and J by 0 bases, 3 bases remained unmatched. The CDR3 is 16 residues long. Germline CDR1 and CDR2: MNHEY and SMNVEV (reference sequence).

The chain employs TRBV4-2 and TRBJ2-1; possibly TRBD2 for D (6 bases). The CDR3 sequence is 14 residues long. Trimming left V 1 base short and J 10 bases short, with 14 bases between. In germline, CDR1 is LGHNA, CDR2 YNFKEQ. The CDR3 loop reads CASSQGLGMAEQFF. DNA of the CDR3: TGTGCCAGCAGCCAAGGACTAGGAATGGCGGAGCAGTTCTTC.

The chain joins TRBV1 to TRBJ1-2. TRBV1 is a listed pseudogene. The CDR3 loop spans 14 amino acids. CDR3 in DNA: TGCACCAGCAGCCGAGACGGTGGTCTGTGTGGCTACACCTTC. This gives the protein CTSSRDGGLCGYTF.

This clone was seen just once. The CDR3 nucleotides read TGTGCCAGTAGGCTGGCTACTGTGGGAGACTATGGCTACACCTTC. Its translation: CASRLATVGDYGYTF. This sequence joins TRBV19 and TRBJ1-2, with D unclear. V was clipped by 6 bases and J by 3 bases, with 17 bases between them. The CDR3 contains 15 residues. The germline CDR1 and CDR2 sequences are LNHDA and SQIVND (reference sequence).

The chain joins TRBV30 to TRBJ1-3, with D unresolved. V dropped 0 bases and J dropped 0 bases, with 6 bases sitting between them. CDR3 length: 14 amino acids. CDR1 and CDR2 (germline): GTSNPN, SVGIG (reference sequence). The CDR3 loop is CAWSVHNSGNTIYF. The CDR3 DNA reads TGTGCCTGGAGTGTACACAACTCTGGAAACACCATATATTTT.

This chain joins TRBV29-1 and TRBJ1-2, with D possibly TRBD1 on 6 matching bases. Trimming took off 6 bases at V and 3 bases at J, with 11 bases between the two ends. CDR1 is SQVTM, CDR2 ANQGSEA, per germline. The CDR3 length is 12 residues. The chain's CDR3 is CSVFRGDYGYTF. The CDR3 bases are TGCAGCGTGTTCAGGGGCGACTATGGCTACACCTTC.

DNA for the CDR3: TGTGCCAGCAGCGTCGGCGGGAGCAATCAGCCCCAGCATTTT. It specifies CASSVGGSNQPQHF. The chain uses TRBV9 and TRBJ1-5; no reliable D call. This CDR3 region has 14 residues. Trimming removed 2 bases at V and 1 base at J, with 7 bases between. Germline loops: CDR1 SGDLS, CDR2 YYNGEE.

This clone was counted many times. V gene TRBV19 combines with J gene TRBJ1-3, with a weak D call TRBD1 (5 bases). The CDR3 consists of 14 residues. CDR1 is LNHDA and CDR2 is SQIVND in the germline V gene (reference sequence). V lost 7 bases and J lost 3, with 13 bases in between. The CDR3 bases are TGTGCCAGTACTCCGGGACTCGGTGGAAACACCATATATTTT. Protein: CASTPGLGGNTIYF.

V and J are TRBV5-1 and TRBJ1-1; 7 bases align to TRBD1. CDR3 length: 12 amino acids. The V segment lost 4 bases and the J segment 7 bases; nucleotides outside the gene matches: 4. Germline-derived CDR1 and CDR2 are SGHRS and YFSETQ. The CDR3 sequence: CASSRDRDEAFF. Written as DNA, the CDR3 is TGCGCCAGCAGCAGGGACAGAGATGAAGCTTTCTTT. The full variable domain, completed using reference TRBV5-1 and TRBJ1-1, is KAGVTQTPRYLIKTRGQQVTLSCSPISGHRSVSWYQQTPGQGLQFLFEYFSETQRNKGNFPGRFSGRQFSNSRSEMNVSTLELGDSALYLCASSRDRDEAFFGQGTRLTVV.

V is TRBV29-1 and J is TRBJ2-7, with D possibly being TRBD2 (6 bases). The CDR3 consists of 12 residues. Trimming left V 7 bases short and J 0 bases short, with 10 bases between. Germline lookup yields CDR1 SQVTM and CDR2 ANQGSEA. For the CDR3, the DNA is TGCAGCGCCCGGGGGAGCTCCTACGAGCAGTACTTC. This sequence encodes CSARGSSYEQYF.

The rearrangement joins TRBV28 to TRBJ2-7; 7 bases agree with TRBD2. The CDR3 loop spans 15 amino acids. Germline values: CDR1 MDHEN, CDR2 SYDVKM. V was pared by 6 bases and J by 12 bases, with 20 bases of the junction left unmatched. CDR3 loop: CASSRGDLRVYVPYF. DNA for the CDR3: TGTGCCAGCAGCCGGGGGGACTTGCGGGTTTATGTCCCGTACTTC. The whole variable domain, filled in from reference TRBV28 and TRBJ2-7, reads DVKVTQSSRYLVKRTGEKVFLECVQDMDHENMFWYRQDPGLGLRLIYFSYDVKMKEKGDIPEGYSVSREKKERFSLILESASTNQTSMYLCASSRGDLRVYVPYFGPGTRLTVT.

The chain couples TRBV5-5 to TRBJ2-2; 8 bases line up with TRBD1. Germline trimming cut 4 bases from V and 1 base from J; bases unmatched to any gene: 9. The CDR3 loop spans 17 amino acids. CDR1 is SGHKS and CDR2 is YYEKEE in the germline V gene (reference sequence). CDR3 protein: CASSPITGGKNTGELFF. CDR3 nucleotides: TGTGCCAGCAGCCCAATTACAGGGGGAAAGAACACCGGGGAGCTGTTTTTT.

The rearrangement joins TRBV11-1 to TRBJ2-7; 8 bases match TRBD2. This CDR3 is built from 16 residues. V shed 7 bases, J shed 1 base, and the junction held 12 bases outside the gene matches. CDR1 is SGHAT, CDR2 FQDESV, per germline (reference sequence). Written as DNA, the CDR3 is TGTGCCAGCATCCGTGGGACCGGGAGGGAATCCTACGAGCAGTACTTC. This codes for CASIRGTGRESYEQYF.